This TCR beta chain was captured by sequencing in a study of blood T cell repertoires in COVID-19. V dropped 1 base and J dropped 4; count of bases not matched to a gene: 6. The CDR3 covers 15 residues. Per germline, CDR1 LGHDT and CDR2 YNNKEL (reference sequence). Clones were read by immunoSEQ multiplex PCR, and TCRdb kept only the in-frame ones, dropping some. The sample lists 300,000 to 350,000 clones, over 80% occurring once. The sample comprised peripheral blood. The sequence came from a woman aged 45 to 65 with COVID-19, enrolled during active disease. The chain combines TRBV3-1 (or the pseudogene TRBV3-2) with TRBJ2-7, with 8 bases aligning to TRBD1. The CDR3 is CASSQGPGGMYEQYF. As DNA, the CDR3 is TGTGCCAGCAGCCAAGGTCCAGGGGGCATGTACGAGCAGTACTTC.